The entry below describes one TCR beta chain. What it binds is not known. The sample comes from a study of cytomegalovirus exposure and HLA in healthy donors. Sequenced by immunoSEQ multiplex PCR; TCRdb stores in-frame clones only, minus some. The sample consists of about 120,000 clones, around 86% of them appearing once. Study-wide points: Some public TCRs appeared in many individuals, while most sequences were rare.

The specimen sequenced was PBMCs. This clonotype was obtained from a woman younger than 30 in good health and CMV-seronegative.

DNA for the CDR3: TGTGCCAGCAAAACCGGACTAGCTAACGGGGAGCTGTTTTTT. Translated, it gives CASKTGLANGELFF. This chain connects TRBV6-5 to TRBJ2-2, with 8 bases that match TRBD2. Germline values: CDR1 MNHEY, CDR2 SVGAGI. V shed 7 bases, J shed 7 bases, and the junction held 8 bases outside the gene matches. The CDR3 extends over 14 amino acids.